The entry that follows covers one T cell receptor (beta chain) sequence. The data derive from a study of HIV-infected patients and healthy controls. The CDR3 covers 14 residues. V was cut by 3 bases and J by 0 bases, with 10 bases left in between. Germline-derived CDR1 and CDR2 are GTSNPN and SVGIG (reference sequence). TCRdb recomputed calls from the 5' RACE reads with MiXCR, one row per CDR3 protein. The sample gives tens of thousands of distinct CDR3 sequences, 15% to 20% of which show up once; approximately 1.5% is in the top ten. The chain joins TRBV30 to TRBJ2-3, with D perhaps matching TRBD1 (6 bases). The sequencing input was CD4+ T cells from blood. This clonotype was obtained from a human donor in good health. CDR3 coding DNA: TGTGCCTGGAGCCAAGGGGGTAGCACAGATACGCAGTATTTT. This translates into CAWSQGGSTDTQYF.